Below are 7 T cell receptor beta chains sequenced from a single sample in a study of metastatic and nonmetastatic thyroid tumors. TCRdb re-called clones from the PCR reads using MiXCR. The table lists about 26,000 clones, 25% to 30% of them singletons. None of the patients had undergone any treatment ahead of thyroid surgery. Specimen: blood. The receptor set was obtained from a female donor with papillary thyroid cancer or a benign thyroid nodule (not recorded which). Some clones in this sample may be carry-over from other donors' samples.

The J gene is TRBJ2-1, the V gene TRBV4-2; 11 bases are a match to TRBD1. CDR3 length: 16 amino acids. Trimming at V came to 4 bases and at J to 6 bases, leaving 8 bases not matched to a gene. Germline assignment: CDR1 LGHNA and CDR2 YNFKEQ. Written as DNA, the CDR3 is TGTGCCAGCAGCCCTAACGGACAGGGGGCTGGCAATGAGCAGTTCTTC. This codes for CASSPNGQGAGNEQFF.

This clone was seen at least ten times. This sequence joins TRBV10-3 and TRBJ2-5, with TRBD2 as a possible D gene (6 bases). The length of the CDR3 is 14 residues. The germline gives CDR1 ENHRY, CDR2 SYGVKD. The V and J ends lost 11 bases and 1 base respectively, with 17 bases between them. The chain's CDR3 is CASGRRGSQETQYF. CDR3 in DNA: TGTGCCTCTGGCCGGAGGGGCAGCCAAGAGACCCAGTACTTC.

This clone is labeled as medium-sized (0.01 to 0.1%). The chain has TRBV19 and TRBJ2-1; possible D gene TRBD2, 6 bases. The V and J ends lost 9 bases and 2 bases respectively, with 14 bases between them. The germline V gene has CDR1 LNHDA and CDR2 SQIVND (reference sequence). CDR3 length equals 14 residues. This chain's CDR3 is CASTERAAYNEQFF. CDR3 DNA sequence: TGTGCCAGCACAGAGCGGGCAGCCTACAATGAGCAGTTCTTC.

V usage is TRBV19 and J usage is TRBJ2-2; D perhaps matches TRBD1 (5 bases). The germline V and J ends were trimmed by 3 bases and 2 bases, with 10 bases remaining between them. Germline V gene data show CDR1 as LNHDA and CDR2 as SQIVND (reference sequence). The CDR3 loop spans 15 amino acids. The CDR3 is CASSILGANTGELFF. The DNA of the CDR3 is TGTGCCAGTAGTATCCTTGGGGCTAACACCGGGGAGCTGTTTTTT.

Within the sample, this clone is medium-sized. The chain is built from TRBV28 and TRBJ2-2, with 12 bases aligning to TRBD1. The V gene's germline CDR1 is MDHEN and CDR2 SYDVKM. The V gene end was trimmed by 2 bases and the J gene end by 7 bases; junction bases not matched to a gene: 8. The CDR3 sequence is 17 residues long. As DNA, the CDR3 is TGTGCCAGCAGTTTAGGGGGGACAGGGGGCTTGGTCGGGGAGCTGTTTTTT. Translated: CASSLGGTGGLVGELFF.

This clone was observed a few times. The CDR3 region is CASRGQANTEAFF. DNA of the CDR3: TGCGCCAGCAGGGGACAGGCGAACACTGAAGCTTTCTTT. This sequence joins TRBV10-1 and TRBJ1-1; 8 bases align to TRBD1. J lost 1 base, V lost 6 bases, and 1 base had no gene match. CDR3 length: 13 amino acids. Germline V gives CDR1 WNHNN, CDR2 SYGVQD (reference sequence).

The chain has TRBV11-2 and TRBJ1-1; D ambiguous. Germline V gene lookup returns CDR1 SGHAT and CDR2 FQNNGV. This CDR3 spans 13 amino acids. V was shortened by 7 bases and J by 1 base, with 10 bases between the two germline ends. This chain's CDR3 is CASIKAQNTEAFF. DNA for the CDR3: TGTGCCAGCATAAAAGCCCAGAACACTGAAGCTTTCTTT.